This T cell receptor beta chain was obtained from a study of T-cell reconstitution after alpha-beta-depleted transplantation in children. In this sample, this clonotype turned up many times. During its preparation, the TCRbeta library received unique molecular identifiers. TCRdb fed the PCR reads into MiXCR, producing one record per CDR3 protein. The sample lists 600,000 to 700,000 distinct CDR3 sequences, 16% occurring once. Germline values: CDR1 MNHEY, CDR2 SMNVEV (reference sequence). The CDR3 runs to 14 residues. The V gene lost 2 bases and the J gene lost 5 bases, with 7 bases spanning the gap. The specimen was PBMCs from the stem cell graft donor, collected from the stem cell graft. This sequence was found in a human donor who donated a stem cell graft to a child with acute myeloid leukemia. The gene calls are TRBV27 and TRBJ1-6, with no clear D. DNA for the CDR3: TGTGCCAGCAGTTTAGGAGGGAATAATTCACCCCTCCACTTT. This gives the protein CASSLGGNNSPLHF.